The 31 T cell receptor beta chains below all came from one sample that was sequenced in a study of regulatory T cells in long-lasting Graves disease. Both iRepertoire HTBI primers and Arm-PCR of CDR3 regions were used to build the TCR beta libraries. A single record per CDR3 protein comes from TCRdb applying MiXCR to the multiplex PCR reads. The table has some 330,000 distinct CDR3 sequences, approximately 10% seen once; the top ten hold approximately 19%. Sample time point: newly diagnosed GD, antithyroid drugs for less than 3 months. Scientists built the TCR library using RNA that was extracted from PBMCs. A further study also used this sample, focusing on T cells in Graves' hyperthyroidism and ophthalmopathy.

This material consisted of peripheral blood mononuclear cells (PBMCs), taken at new diagnosis, from a patient treated with antithyroid drugs. These receptor sequences come from a woman aged 18-35 years with Graves disease.

Points on this clonotype: In this CDR3 the conserved last residue, phenylalanine or tryptophan, is missing, so a read error is likely. The chain uses TRBV6-5 and TRBJ1-6; D gene ambiguous. Germline assignment: CDR1 MNHEY and CDR2 SVGAGI. Trimming took off 0 bases at V and 7 bases at J, with 4 bases between the two ends. The CDR3 loop spans 13 amino acids. The CDR3 region is CASSYSANSPLHS. CDR3 coding DNA: TGTGCCAGCAGTTACTCGGCAAATTCACCCCTCCACTCT.

This clonotype was counted between two and nine times. V is TRBV19 and J is TRBJ1-2; 7 bases are shared with TRBD1. Germline CDR1 LNHDA, CDR2 SQIVND (reference sequence). V trimming: 9 bases; J trimming: 1 base; junction bases outside the gene matches: 14. The CDR3 has 16 amino acids. CDR3 in DNA: TGTGCCAGCCAGGGAGCACAGGGGAAGATTAACTATGGCTACACCTTC. It yields the protein CASQGAQGKINYGYTF.

This clonotype was counted ten times or more. The chain recombines TRBV5-6 with TRBJ1-1; TRBD1 matches at 12 bases. The CDR3 has 14 amino acids. Germline CDR1 reads SGHDT; CDR2 reads YYEEEE. J lost 5 bases, V lost 3 bases, and 2 bases had no gene match. Here the CDR3 reads CASSWDRGLTEAFF. The DNA of the CDR3 is TGTGCCAGCAGCTGGGACAGGGGGCTTACTGAAGCTTTCTTT.

This clonotype was recorded many times. This chain uses TRBV6-5 with TRBJ1-3; D might be TRBD1 (5 bases). This CDR3 spans 18 amino acids. Germline CDR1 reads MNHEY; CDR2 reads SVGAGI. The V end was cut by 0 bases, the J end by 0 bases, with 15 bases between. In DNA, the CDR3 is TGTGCCAGCAGTTACTCGATGGGACCGGAGAGCTCTGGAAACACCATATATTTT. This gives the protein CASSYSMGPESSGNTIYF.

The sample holds many counts of this clonotype. This chain connects TRBV7-8 to TRBJ2-7; TRBD2 agrees at 11 bases. This CDR3 region has 17 residues. V lost 3 bases, J lost 0 bases, and 7 bases stayed unmatched. Per germline, CDR1 SGHVS and CDR2 FQNEAQ. The DNA of the CDR3 is TGTGCCAGCAGCTTCCTAGCGGGAGGATCGAGCTCCTACGAGCAGTACTTC. Encoded protein: CASSFLAGGSSSYEQYF.

Turning to this clonotype: The junction does not match germline at one end; this may be a read error. The genes are TRBV2 and TRBJ1-2; a possible D gene is TRBD1 (6 bases). Germline loops: CDR1 SNHLY, CDR2 FYNNEI. This CDR3 contains 13 residues. In DNA, the CDR3 is TGTGCCAGCAGTGAAGGCAGGGGCCGCGGCTGCACCTTC. It specifies CASSEGRGRGCTF.

CDR3 amino acids: CATSSLSRTDLVYGYTF. For the CDR3, the DNA is TGTGCCACCAGCAGTCTCTCTCGGACCGACCTTGTCTATGGCTACACCTTC. The chain links TRBV15 to TRBJ1-2, with D uncertain. V lost 3 bases and J lost 4, with 21 bases in between. CDR1 and CDR2 from the germline V gene are LNHNV and YYDKDF (reference sequence). The CDR3 runs to 17 residues.

The table lists this clonotype with a few counts. The J gene is TRBJ1-1, the V gene TRBV4-3; D may be TRBD1 (6 bases). The CDR3 has 17 amino acids. Trimming removed 3 bases from V and 2 bases from J, with 19 bases in between. Germline CDR1 is LGHNA and CDR2 is YSLEER. For the CDR3, the DNA is TGCGCCAGCAGCCATCAACCGAAAGGGGGGAGCAACACTGAAGCTTTCTTT. Encoded protein: CASSHQPKGGSNTEAFF.

This clonotype showed up many times. V usage is TRBV12-3 or TRBV12-4 and J usage is TRBJ1-2; D gene unclear. V dropped 4 bases and J dropped 5 bases, with 11 bases sitting between them. The CDR3 extends over 13 amino acids. CDR3 nucleotides: TGTGCCAGCAGTTCGAGGGAGGGTTATGGCTACACCTTC. Its protein product is CASSSREGYGYTF.

The chain carries TRBV4-1 and TRBJ1-2; 10 nucleotides align to TRBD1. CDR3 size: 15 residues. Germline values: CDR1 MGHRA, CDR2 YSYEKL. The junction had 2 bases not matched to a gene; V was cut back by 4 bases and J by 0 bases. CDR3 bases: TGCGCCAGCAGCCTGGACAGGGGGACTAACTATGGCTACACCTTC. Translating gives CASSLDRGTNYGYTF.

In its sample, this clonotype was seen many times. The chain uses TRBV9 and TRBJ1-1; D gene unclear. CDR3 size: 16 residues. Trimming stripped 4 bases from V and 3 bases from J, with 19 bases between. Germline V gene data show CDR1 as SGDLS and CDR2 as YYNGEE. CDR3 protein: CASSSHRGARDTEAFF. CDR3 sequence (DNA): TGTGCCAGCAGCTCCCACAGAGGAGCTAGGGACACTGAAGCTTTCTTT.

This clonotype was counted once. With only one base between it and a far larger clone, this is likely a read error. V is TRBV7-3 and J is TRBJ2-7; D is unclear. Germline loops: CDR1 SGHTA, CDR2 FQGTGA. The CDR3 runs 11 residues. The CDR3 sequence is CASGFSDEQYF. The DNA of the CDR3 is TGTGCCAGCGGCTTTTCTGACGAGCAGTACTTC.

This clonotype has more than one count but fewer than ten. The rearrangement uses TRBV19 and TRBJ1-5; no reliable D call. CDR1 and CDR2 from the germline V gene are LNHDA and SQIVND (reference sequence). The CDR3 loop spans 13 amino acids. Deletions cut 5 bases from V and 3 bases from J, with 8 bases between. CDR3 DNA: TGTGCCAGTAGTCACACCCTCAATCAGCCCCAGCATTTT. It yields the protein CASSHTLNQPQHF.

Many counts were recorded for this clonotype. V is TRBV20-1 and J is TRBJ2-1, with unresolved D. This CDR3 spans 10 amino acids. CDR1 DFQATT and CDR2 SNEGSKA come from the germline V gene (reference sequence). The CDR3 is CSSSYNEQFF. CDR3 DNA sequence: TGCTCTAGCTCCTACAATGAGCAGTTCTTC.

This chain connects TRBV7-8 to TRBJ2-3; D is perhaps TRBD2 (7 bases). Trimming left V 7 bases short and J 4 bases short, with 24 bases between. CDR3 size: 17 residues. The germline V gene has CDR1 SGHVS and CDR2 FQNEAQ. The CDR3 protein is CASTGVHEGGGADTQYF. For the CDR3, the DNA is TGTGCCAGCACGGGTGTCCATGAGGGGGGGGGCGCAGATACGCAGTATTTT.

This clonotype was counted ten times or more. V is TRBV27 and J is TRBJ1-5; TRBD1 might be the D (6 bases). Germline values: CDR1 MNHEY, CDR2 SMNVEV (reference sequence). This CDR3 contains 17 residues. V was cut by 6 bases and J by 4 bases, with 22 bases left in between. For the CDR3, the DNA is TGTGCCAGCAGGGTAGGAGGGGGTACAAGGGAAAATCAGCCCCAGCATTTT. This sequence encodes CASRVGGGTRENQPQHF.

On this clonotype: A much larger clone differs by one base, so this may be a read error. The chain joins TRBV3-1 to TRBJ2-7, with a possible D match to TRBD1 (5 bases). Per germline, CDR1 LGHDT and CDR2 YNNKEL (reference sequence). V was shortened by 4 bases and J by 3 bases, with 16 bases between the two germline ends. The CDR3 runs 15 residues. CDR3 in DNA: TGTGCCAGCAGCCCAGGGATTAGCATAATCTACGAGCAGTACTTC. This gives the protein CASSPGISIIYEQYF.

The table lists this clonotype with many counts. This chain connects TRBV19 to TRBJ1-5; D is uncertain. Germline V lookup: CDR1 LNHDA, CDR2 SQIVND (reference sequence). This CDR3 has 14 amino acids. The germline V and J ends were trimmed by 3 bases and 2 bases, with 8 bases remaining between them. CDR3 region: CASSIKGGNQPQHF. CDR3 in DNA: TGTGCCAGTAGTATCAAGGGAGGCAATCAGCCCCAGCATTTT.

In its sample, this clonotype was seen a few times. The chain links TRBV29-1 to TRBJ2-1; possible D gene TRBD2, 6 bases. Trimming left V 4 bases short and J 7 bases short, with 11 bases between. The CDR3 totals 12 residues. Germline CDR1 is SQVTM and CDR2 is ANQGSEA. The CDR3 here is CSVGVLANEQFF. CDR3 nucleotides: TGCAGCGTTGGGGTACTAGCTAATGAGCAGTTCTTC.

This clonotype was seen many times. This chain connects TRBV20-1 to TRBJ1-5; D gene unclear. The CDR3 runs 16 residues. From germline, CDR1 is DFQATT and CDR2 SNEGSKA (reference sequence). Trimming pared 5 bases from V and 2 bases from J, leaving 19 bases between. In DNA, the CDR3 is TGCAGTGCTCTCGATCTAAACCCAGCAGGCAATCAGCCCCAGCATTTT. This encodes CSALDLNPAGNQPQHF.

CDR3 residues: CSAEGYPTRGGNEQFF. The CDR3 coding sequence is TGCAGTGCCGAGGGGTACCCCACTCGGGGCGGCAATGAGCAGTTCTTC. The chain combines TRBV20-1 with TRBJ2-1, with D perhaps given as TRBD1 or TRBD2 (5 bases each). The CDR3 totals 16 residues. Germline V gene sequence: CDR1 DFQATT, CDR2 SNEGSKA (reference sequence). V dropped 6 bases and J dropped 6 bases, with 24 bases sitting between them.

This clonotype was recorded a few times. CDR3 protein: CSVVGGTSIQYF. CDR3 in DNA: TGCAGCGTTGTCGGTGGAACATCTATTCAGTACTTC. The chain couples TRBV29-1 to TRBJ2-4, with no clear D. This CDR3 has 12 amino acids. Per germline, CDR1 SQVTM and CDR2 ANQGSEA. V shed 4 bases and J shed 10 bases, with 14 bases lying between them.

The chain recombines TRBV12-3 or TRBV12-4 with TRBJ2-7; 15 nucleotides line up with TRBD2. V trimming: 7 bases; J trimming: 4 bases; junction bases outside the gene matches: 11. This CDR3 comprises 17 residues. The CDR3 sequence: CASTPGLAGGPWYEQYF. The CDR3 coding sequence is TGTGCCAGCACCCCGGGACTAGCGGGGGGACCGTGGTACGAGCAGTACTTC.

CDR3 residues: CASSSLAGGVGTQYF. The CDR3 bases are TGTGCCAGCAGTTCATTAGCGGGAGGGGTCGGGACCCAGTACTTC. V is TRBV28 and J is TRBJ2-5; TRBD2 matches at 11 bases. Germline assignment: CDR1 MDHEN and CDR2 SYDVKM. CDR3 length: 15 amino acids. Trimming at V came to 4 bases and at J to 7 bases, leaving 8 bases not matched to a gene. Full variable domain (rest looked up from reference TRBV28 and TRBJ2-5): DVKVTQSSRYLVKRTGEKVFLECVQDMDHENMFWYRQDPGLGLRLIYFSYDVKMKEKGDIPEGYSVSREKKERFSLILESASTNQTSMYLCASSSLAGGVGTQYFGPGTRLLVL.

The sample holds many counts of this clonotype. The chain couples TRBV15 to TRBJ2-7; 12 bases are shared with TRBD2. This CDR3 region has 15 residues. With 4 bases clipped from V and 4 bases from J, the junction kept 5 bases outside the gene matches. Germline V lookup: CDR1 LNHNV, CDR2 YYDKDF (reference sequence). This CDR3 reads CATSTLAGGIYEQYF. For the CDR3, the DNA is TGTGCCACCAGCACCCTAGCGGGAGGGATTTACGAGCAGTACTTC.

This chain joins TRBV25-1 and TRBJ2-5; the D call may be TRBD1 or TRBD2 (5 bases each). Germline assignment: CDR1 MGHDK and CDR2 SYGVNS. Trimming stripped 3 bases from V and 2 bases from J, with 10 bases between. CDR3 length equals 14 residues. CDR3 residues: CASSESGPQETQYF. The CDR3 region has the DNA TGTGCCAGCAGTGAGTCGGGACCGCAAGAGACCCAGTACTTC. Variable domain in full (rest from reference TRBV25-1 and TRBJ2-5): EADIYQTPRYLVIGTGKKITLECSQTMGHDKMYWYQQDPGMELHLIHYSYGVNSTEKGDLSSESTVSRIRTEHFPLTLESARPSHTSQYLCASSESGPQETQYFGPGTRLLVL.

This clonotype was observed at least ten times. The rearrangement joins TRBV11-1 to TRBJ2-4, with no clear D. Trimming took off 2 bases at V and 0 bases at J, with 5 bases between the two ends. The CDR3 consists of 14 residues. CDR1 is SGHAT and CDR2 is FQDESV in the germline V gene (reference sequence). The CDR3 here is CASSLWEAKNIQYF. CDR3 DNA: TGTGCCAGCAGCTTATGGGAAGCCAAAAACATTCAGTACTTC.

This clonotype was found many times. V gene TRBV24-1 combines with J gene TRBJ2-7; 8 bases align to TRBD1. Losses at the gene ends were 10 bases for V and 0 bases for J; bases not matched to a gene: 10. The CDR3 has 15 amino acids. Germline V gene sequence: CDR1 KGHDR, CDR2 SFDVKD. Here the CDR3 DNA reads TGTGCCACTCAATCTGACAGGGGCCACTCCTACGAGCAGTACTTC. Translated, it gives CATQSDRGHSYEQYF.

This clonotype was found many times. The V and J genes are TRBV27 and TRBJ2-1; unclear D gene. The CDR3 runs to 19 residues. Per the germline V gene, CDR1 is MNHEY and CDR2 is SMNVEV (reference sequence). The V and J ends lost 4 bases and 5 bases respectively, with 27 bases between them. CDR3 sequence: CASSYAIPRARTLHNEQFF. In DNA, the CDR3 is TGTGCCAGCAGTTATGCCATCCCCCGGGCCCGAACGTTACACAATGAGCAGTTCTTC.

This clonotype was observed at least ten times. This sequence joins TRBV20-1 and TRBJ1-5, with D unresolved. V was shortened by 4 bases and J by 1 base, with 5 bases between the two germline ends. The CDR3 is 12 residues long. Germline V gene sequence: CDR1 DFQATT, CDR2 SNEGSKA (reference sequence). The CDR3 region is CSAKISNQPQHF. CDR3 in DNA: TGCAGTGCTAAGATAAGCAATCAGCCCCAGCATTTT.

This clonotype was observed at least ten times. The chain carries TRBV6-2 or TRBV6-3 and TRBJ2-5; unclear D gene. Germline assignment: CDR1 MNHEY and CDR2 SVGEGT. The CDR3 contains 11 residues. V lost 7 bases, J lost 5 bases, and 8 bases lay in between. Here the CDR3 reads CASTKGETQYF. Written as DNA, the CDR3 is TGTGCCAGCACCAAAGGGGAGACCCAGTACTTC.